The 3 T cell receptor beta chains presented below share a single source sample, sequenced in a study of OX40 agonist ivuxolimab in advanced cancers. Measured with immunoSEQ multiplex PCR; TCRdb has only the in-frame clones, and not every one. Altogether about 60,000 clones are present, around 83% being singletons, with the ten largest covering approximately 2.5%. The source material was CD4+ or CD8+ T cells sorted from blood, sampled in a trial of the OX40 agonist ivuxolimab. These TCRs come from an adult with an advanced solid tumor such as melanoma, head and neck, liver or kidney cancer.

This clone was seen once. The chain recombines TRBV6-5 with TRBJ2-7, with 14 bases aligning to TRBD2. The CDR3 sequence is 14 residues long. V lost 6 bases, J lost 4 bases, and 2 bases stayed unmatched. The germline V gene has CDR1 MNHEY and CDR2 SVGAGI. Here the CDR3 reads CASRWTSGRYEQYF. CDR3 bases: TGTGCCAGCAGATGGACTAGCGGGAGGTACGAGCAGTACTTC.

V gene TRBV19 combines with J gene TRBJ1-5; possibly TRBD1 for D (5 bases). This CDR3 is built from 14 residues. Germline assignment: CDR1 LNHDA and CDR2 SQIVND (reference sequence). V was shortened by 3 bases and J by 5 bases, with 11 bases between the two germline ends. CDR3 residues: CASSIRGGDQPQHF. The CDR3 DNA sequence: TGTGCCAGTAGTATCCGAGGAGGGGATCAGCCCCAGCATTTT.

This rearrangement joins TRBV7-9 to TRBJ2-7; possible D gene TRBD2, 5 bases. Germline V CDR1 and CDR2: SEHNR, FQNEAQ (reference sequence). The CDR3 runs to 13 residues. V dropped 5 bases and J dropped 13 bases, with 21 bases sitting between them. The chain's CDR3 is CASSVQVDGGLYF. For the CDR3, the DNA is TGTGCCAGCAGCGTCCAGGTCGACGGCGGGCTTTACTTC.